The clone carrying this T cell receptor beta chain was observed a handful of times. As yet, its antigen is unknown. These data originate in a study of identical twins. General study results and limits: An excess of low generation probability was shown by twin-shared out-of-frame alpha sequences.

A universal primer site was added by template switching, and unique molecular identifiers were carried by the cDNA. Each CDR3 protein gets one entry after TCRdb re-called the 5' RACE reads with MiXCR. Here the sample spans around 490,000 distinct CDR3 sequences, roughly 15% being singletons. Germline V lookup: CDR1 DFQATT, CDR2 SNEGSKA (reference sequence). The CDR3 has 16 amino acids. Trimming shortened V by 3 bases and J by 1 base, and 18 bases separated the two germline ends. The sample also formed part of further work on yellow fever vaccine responses in identical twins.

The clonotype comes from a woman between 18 and 29 years old in good health. This chain joins TRBV20-1 and TRBJ1-1; D remains unclear. Sequenced sample: CD4+ T cells sorted from blood. The CDR3 reads CSASRQPSTSNTEAFF. The CDR3 DNA sequence: TGCAGTGCTAGTCGGCAGCCGTCTACTTCGAACACTGAAGCTTTCTTT.